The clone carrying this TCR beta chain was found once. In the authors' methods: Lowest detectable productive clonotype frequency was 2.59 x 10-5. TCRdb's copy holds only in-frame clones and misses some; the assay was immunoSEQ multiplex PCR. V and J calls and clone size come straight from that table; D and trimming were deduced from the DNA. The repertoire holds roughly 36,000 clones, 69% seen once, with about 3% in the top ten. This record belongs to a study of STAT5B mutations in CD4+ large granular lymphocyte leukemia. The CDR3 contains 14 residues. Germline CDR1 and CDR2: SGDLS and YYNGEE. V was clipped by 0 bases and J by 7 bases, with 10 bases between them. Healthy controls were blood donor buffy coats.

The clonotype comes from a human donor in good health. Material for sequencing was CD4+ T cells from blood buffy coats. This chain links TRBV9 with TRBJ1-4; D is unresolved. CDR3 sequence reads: CASSVATAGEKLFF. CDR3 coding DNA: TGTGCCAGCAGCGTAGCCACGGCAGGTGAAAAACTGTTTTTT.